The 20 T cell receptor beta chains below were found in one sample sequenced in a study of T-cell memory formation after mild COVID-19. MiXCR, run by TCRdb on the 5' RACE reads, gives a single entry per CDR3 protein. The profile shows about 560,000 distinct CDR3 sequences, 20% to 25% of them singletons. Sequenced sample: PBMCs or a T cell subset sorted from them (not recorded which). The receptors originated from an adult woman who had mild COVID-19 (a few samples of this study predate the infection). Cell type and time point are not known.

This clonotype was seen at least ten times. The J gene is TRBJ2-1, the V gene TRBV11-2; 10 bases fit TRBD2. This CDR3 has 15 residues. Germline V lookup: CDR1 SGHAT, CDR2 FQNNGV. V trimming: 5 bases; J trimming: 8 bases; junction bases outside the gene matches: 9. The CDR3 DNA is TGTGCCAGCAGCCCGGGCAGCGGGAGGGTCTATGAGCAGTTCTTC. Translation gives CASSPGSGRVYEQFF.

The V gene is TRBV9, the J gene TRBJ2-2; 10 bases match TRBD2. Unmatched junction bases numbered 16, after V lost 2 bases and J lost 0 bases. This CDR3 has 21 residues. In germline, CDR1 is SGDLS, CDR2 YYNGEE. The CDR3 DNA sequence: TGTGCCAGCAGCGTTCGTACTCCAAGCGGGAGGGCCTCCTCGAACACCGGGGAGCTGTTTTTT. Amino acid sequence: CASSVRTPSGRASSNTGELFF. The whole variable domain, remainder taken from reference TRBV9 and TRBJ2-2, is DSGVTQTPKHLITATGQRVTLRCSPRSGDLSVYWYQQSLDQGLQFLIQYYNGEERAKGNILERFSAQQFPDLHSELNLSSLELGDSALYFCASSVRTPSGRASSNTGELFFGEGSRLTVL.

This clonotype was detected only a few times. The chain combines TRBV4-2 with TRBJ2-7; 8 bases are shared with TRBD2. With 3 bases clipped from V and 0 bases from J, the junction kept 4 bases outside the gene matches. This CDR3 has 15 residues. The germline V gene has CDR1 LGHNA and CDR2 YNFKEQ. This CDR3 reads CASSQPAGGSYEQYF. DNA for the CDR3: TGTGCCAGCAGCCAGCCGGCGGGAGGCTCCTACGAGCAGTACTTC.

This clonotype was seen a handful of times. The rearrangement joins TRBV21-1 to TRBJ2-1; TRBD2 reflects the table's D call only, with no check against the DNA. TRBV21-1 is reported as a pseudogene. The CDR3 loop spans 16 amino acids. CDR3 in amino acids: CASTHRGFSSYNEQFF. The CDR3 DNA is TGTGCCAGCACCCACCGGGGCTTTTCCTCCTACAATGAGCAGTTCTTC.

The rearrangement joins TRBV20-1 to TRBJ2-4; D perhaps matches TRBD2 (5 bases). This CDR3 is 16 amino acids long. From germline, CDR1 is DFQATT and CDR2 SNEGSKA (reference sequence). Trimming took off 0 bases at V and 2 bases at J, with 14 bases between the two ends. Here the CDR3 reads CSARERGPGTKNIQYF. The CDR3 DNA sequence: TGCAGTGCTAGAGAGCGAGGGCCTGGTACCAAAAACATTCAGTACTTC.

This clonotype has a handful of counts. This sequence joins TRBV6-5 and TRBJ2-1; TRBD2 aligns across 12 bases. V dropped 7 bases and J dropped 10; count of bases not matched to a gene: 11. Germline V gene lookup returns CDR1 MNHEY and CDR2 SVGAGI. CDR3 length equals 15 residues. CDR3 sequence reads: CASTRTSGARGEQFF. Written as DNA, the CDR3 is TGTGCCAGCACTCGGACTAGCGGGGCCCGGGGGGAGCAGTTCTTC.

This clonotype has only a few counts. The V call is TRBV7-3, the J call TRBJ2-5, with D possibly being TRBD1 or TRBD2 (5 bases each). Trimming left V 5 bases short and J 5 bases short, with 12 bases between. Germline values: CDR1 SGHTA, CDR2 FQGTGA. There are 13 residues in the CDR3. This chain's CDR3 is CASSPAWGETQYF. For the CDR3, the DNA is TGTGCCAGCAGCCCAGCCTGGGGGGAGACCCAGTACTTC.

The CDR3 region has the DNA TGTGCCAGCAGCCTTACCGACCGGGCCGATGAGCAGTTCTTC. It encodes CASSLTDRADEQFF. This chain links TRBV7-2 with TRBJ2-1; unclear D gene. Trimming cost V 5 bases and J 8 bases, with 16 bases left between them. Germline V gene data show CDR1 as SGHTA and CDR2 as FQGNSA. The CDR3 is made up of 14 amino acids. Looking up the rest from reference TRBV7-2 and TRBJ2-1 gives the full variable domain: GAGVSQSPSNKVTEKGKDVELRCDPISGHTALYWYRQSLGQGLEFLIYFQGNSAPDKSGLPSDRFSAERTGGSVSTLTIQRTQQEDSAVYLCASSLTDRADEQFFGPGTRLTVL.

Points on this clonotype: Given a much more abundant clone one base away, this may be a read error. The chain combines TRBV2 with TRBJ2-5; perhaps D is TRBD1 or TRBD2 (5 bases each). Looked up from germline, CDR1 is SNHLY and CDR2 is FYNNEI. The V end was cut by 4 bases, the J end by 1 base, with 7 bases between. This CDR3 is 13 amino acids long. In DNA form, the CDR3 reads TGTGCCAGCAGTGGGGACCGCCAAGAGACCCAGTACTTC. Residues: CASSGDRQETQYF. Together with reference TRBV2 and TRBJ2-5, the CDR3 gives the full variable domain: EPEVTQTPSHQVTQMGQEVILRCVPISNHLYFYWYRQILGQKVEFLVSFYNNEISEKSEIFDDQFSVERPDGSNFTLKIRSTKLEDSAMYFCASSGDRQETQYFGPGTRLLVL.

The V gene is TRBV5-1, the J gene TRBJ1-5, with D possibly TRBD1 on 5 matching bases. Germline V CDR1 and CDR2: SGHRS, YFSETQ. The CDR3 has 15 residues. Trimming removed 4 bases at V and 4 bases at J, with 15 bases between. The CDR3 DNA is TGCGCCAGCAGCCCCGATTGGGGGTCAAATCAGCCCCAGCATTTT. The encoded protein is CASSPDWGSNQPQHF.

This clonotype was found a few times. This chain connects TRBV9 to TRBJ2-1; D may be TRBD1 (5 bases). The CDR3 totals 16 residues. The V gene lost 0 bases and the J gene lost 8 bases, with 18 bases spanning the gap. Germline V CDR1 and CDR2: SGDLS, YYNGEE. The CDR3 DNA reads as TGTGCCAGCAGCGTAGAAAGGGGTCGCCGGTTGGATGAGCAGTTCTTC. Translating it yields CASSVERGRRLDEQFF.

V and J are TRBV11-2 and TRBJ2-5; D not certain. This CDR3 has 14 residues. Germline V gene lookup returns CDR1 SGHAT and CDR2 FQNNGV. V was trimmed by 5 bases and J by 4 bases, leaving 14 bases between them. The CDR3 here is CASSTRLGPETQYF. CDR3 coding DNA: TGTGCCAGCAGCACAAGACTGGGCCCAGAGACCCAGTACTTC.

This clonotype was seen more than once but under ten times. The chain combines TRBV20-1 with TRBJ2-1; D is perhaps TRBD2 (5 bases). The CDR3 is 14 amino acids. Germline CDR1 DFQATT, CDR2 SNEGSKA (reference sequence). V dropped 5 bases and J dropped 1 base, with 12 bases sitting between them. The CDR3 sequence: CSARPWRSYNEQFF. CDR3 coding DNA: TGCAGTGCTCGCCCCTGGAGGTCCTACAATGAGCAGTTCTTC.

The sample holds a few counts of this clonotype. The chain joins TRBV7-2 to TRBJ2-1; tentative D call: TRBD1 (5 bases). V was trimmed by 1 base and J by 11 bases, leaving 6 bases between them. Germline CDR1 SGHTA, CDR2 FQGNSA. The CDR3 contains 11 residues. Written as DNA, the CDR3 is TGTGCCAGCAGCTTAGAGGGGCAGCAGTTCTTC. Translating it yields CASSLEGQQFF.

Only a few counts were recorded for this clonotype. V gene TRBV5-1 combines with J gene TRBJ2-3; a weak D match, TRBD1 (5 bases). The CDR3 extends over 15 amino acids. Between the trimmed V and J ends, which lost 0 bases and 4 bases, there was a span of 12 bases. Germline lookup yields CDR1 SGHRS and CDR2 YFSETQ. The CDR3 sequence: CASSLEGAGADTQYF. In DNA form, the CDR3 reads TGCGCCAGCAGCTTGGAAGGGGCCGGCGCAGATACGCAGTATTTT.

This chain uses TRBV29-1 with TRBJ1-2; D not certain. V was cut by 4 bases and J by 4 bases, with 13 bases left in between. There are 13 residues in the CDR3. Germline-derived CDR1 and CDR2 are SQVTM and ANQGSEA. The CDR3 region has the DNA TGCAGCGTTGCGGGGTCTCGAATCTATGGCTACACCTTC. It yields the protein CSVAGSRIYGYTF.

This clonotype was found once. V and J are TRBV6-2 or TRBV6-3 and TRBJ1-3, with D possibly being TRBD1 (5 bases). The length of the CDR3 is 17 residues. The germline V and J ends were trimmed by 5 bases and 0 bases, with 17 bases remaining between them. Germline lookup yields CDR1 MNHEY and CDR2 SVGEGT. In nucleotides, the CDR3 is TGTGCCAGCAGTGGCAGAGCCGGGACGGACTCTGGAAACACCATATATTTT. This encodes CASSGRAGTDSGNTIYF.

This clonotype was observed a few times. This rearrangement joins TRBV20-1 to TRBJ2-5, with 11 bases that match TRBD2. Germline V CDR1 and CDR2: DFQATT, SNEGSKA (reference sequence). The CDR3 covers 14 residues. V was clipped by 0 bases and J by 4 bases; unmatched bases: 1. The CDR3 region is CSARDGTSGETQYF. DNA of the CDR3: TGCAGTGCTAGAGACGGGACTAGCGGAGAGACCCAGTACTTC.

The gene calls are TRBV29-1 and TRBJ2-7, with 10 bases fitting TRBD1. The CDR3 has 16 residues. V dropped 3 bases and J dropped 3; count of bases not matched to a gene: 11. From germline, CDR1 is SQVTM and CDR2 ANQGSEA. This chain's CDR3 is CSVESPGRDRGYEQYF. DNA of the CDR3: TGCAGCGTTGAGAGTCCCGGCCGGGACAGGGGCTACGAGCAGTACTTC.

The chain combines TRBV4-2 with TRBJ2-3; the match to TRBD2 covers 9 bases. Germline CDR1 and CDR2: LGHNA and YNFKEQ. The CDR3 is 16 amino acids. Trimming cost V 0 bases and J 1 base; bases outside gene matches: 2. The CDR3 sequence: CASSQDGGGGTDTQYF. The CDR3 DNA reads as TGTGCCAGCAGCCAAGATGGCGGGGGGGGCACAGATACGCAGTATTTT.